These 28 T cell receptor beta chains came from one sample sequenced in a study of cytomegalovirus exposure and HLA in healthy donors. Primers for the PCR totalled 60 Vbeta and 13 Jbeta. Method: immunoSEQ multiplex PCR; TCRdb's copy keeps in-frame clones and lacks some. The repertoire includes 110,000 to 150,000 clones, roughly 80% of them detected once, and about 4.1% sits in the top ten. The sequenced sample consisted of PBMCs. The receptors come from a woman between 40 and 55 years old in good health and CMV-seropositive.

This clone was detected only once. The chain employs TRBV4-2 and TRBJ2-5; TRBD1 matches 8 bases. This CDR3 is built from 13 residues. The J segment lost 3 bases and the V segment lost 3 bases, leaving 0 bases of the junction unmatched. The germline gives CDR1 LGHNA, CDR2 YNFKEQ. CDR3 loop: CASSQDREETQYF. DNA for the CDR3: TGTGCCAGCAGCCAGGACAGGGAAGAGACCCAGTACTTC.

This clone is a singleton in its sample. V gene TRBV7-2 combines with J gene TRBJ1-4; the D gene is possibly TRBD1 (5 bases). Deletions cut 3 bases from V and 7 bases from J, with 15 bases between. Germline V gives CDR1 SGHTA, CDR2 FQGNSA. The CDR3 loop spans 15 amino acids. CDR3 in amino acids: CASSFGSGGGEKLFF. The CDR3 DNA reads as TGTGCCAGCAGCTTTGGTTCCGGGGGGGGTGAAAAACTGTTTTTT.

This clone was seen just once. The DNA for the CDR3 is TGTGCCAGCAGCTTGGCAGGGGTCGAGGGTTCACCCCTCCACTTT. Its translation is CASSLAGVEGSPLHF. The V and J genes are TRBV13 and TRBJ1-6; D perhaps matches TRBD1 (6 bases). The CDR3 extends over 15 amino acids. Per germline, CDR1 PRHDT and CDR2 FYEKMQ (reference sequence). V shed 3 bases and J shed 9 bases, with 15 bases lying between them.

CDR3 DNA: TGTGCCAGCAGTATTAGCGGGATCAGCACAGATACGCAGTATTTT. Protein product: CASSISGISTDTQYF. The J gene is TRBJ2-3, the V gene TRBV27, with 8 positions matching TRBD2. With 5 bases clipped from V and 0 bases from J, the junction kept 4 bases outside the gene matches. The length of the CDR3 is 15 residues. Germline V lookup: CDR1 MNHEY, CDR2 SMNVEV (reference sequence).

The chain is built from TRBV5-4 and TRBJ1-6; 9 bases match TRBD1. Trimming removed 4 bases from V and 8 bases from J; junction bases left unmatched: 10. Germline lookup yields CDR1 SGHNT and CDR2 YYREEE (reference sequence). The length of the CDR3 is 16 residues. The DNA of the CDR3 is TGTGCCAGCAGCGGTAGACAGGGGGTCGTTGATTCACCCCTCCACTTT. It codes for CASSGRQGVVDSPLHF.

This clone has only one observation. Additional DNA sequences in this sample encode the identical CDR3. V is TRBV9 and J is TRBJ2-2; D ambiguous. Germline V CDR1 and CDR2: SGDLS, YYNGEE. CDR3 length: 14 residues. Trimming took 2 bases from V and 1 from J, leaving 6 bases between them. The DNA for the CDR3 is TGTGCCAGCAGCGTGACTGTGAACACCGGGGAGCTGTTTTTT. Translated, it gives CASSVTVNTGELFF. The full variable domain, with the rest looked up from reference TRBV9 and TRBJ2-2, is DSGVTQTPKHLITATGQRVTLRCSPRSGDLSVYWYQQSLDQGLQFLIQYYNGEERAKGNILERFSAQQFPDLHSELNLSSLELGDSALYFCASSVTVNTGELFFGEGSRLTVL.

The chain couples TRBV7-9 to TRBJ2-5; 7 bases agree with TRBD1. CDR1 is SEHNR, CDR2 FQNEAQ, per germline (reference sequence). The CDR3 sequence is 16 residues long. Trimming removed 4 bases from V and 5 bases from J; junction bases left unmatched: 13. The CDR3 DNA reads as TGTGCCAGCAGCTGGTGGGACAGAGGGATAGGGGAGACCCAGTACTTC. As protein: CASSWWDRGIGETQYF. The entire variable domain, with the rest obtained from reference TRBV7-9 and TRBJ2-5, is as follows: DTGVSQNPRHKITKRGQNVTFRCDPISEHNRLYWYRQTLGQGPEFLTYFQNEAQLEKSRLLSDRFSAERPKGSFSTLEIQRTEQGDSAMYLCASSWWDRGIGETQYFGPGTRLLVL.

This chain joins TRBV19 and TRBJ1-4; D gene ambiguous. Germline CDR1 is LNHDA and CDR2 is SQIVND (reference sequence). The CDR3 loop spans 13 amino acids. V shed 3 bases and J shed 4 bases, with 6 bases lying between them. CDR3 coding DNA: TGTGCCAGTAGTATCGGGAATAATGAAAAACTGTTTTTT. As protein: CASSIGNNEKLFF.

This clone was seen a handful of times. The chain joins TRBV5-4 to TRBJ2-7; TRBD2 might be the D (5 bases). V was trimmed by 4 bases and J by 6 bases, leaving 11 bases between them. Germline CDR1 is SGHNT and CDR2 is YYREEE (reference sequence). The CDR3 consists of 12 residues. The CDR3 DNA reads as TGTGCCAGCAGCCAACTAGAGGGCGAGCAGTACTTC. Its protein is CASSQLEGEQYF.

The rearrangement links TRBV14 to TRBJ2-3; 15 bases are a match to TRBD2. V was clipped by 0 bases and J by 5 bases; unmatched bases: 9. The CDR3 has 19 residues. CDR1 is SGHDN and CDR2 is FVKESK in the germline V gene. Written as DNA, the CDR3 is TGTGCCAGCAGCCAAGACCGGGGACTAGCGGGAGGAAGAAGAGATACGCAGTATTTT. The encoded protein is CASSQDRGLAGGRRDTQYF.

The CDR3 DNA follows: TGTGCCAGCAGTTACTCGGCAGGGGGTTACGAGCAGTACTTC. It yields the protein CASSYSAGGYEQYF. The genes are TRBV6-5 and TRBJ2-7, with TRBD1 matching 7 bases. V dropped 0 bases and J dropped 4; count of bases not matched to a gene: 3. Germline CDR1 MNHEY, CDR2 SVGAGI. This CDR3 has 14 residues.

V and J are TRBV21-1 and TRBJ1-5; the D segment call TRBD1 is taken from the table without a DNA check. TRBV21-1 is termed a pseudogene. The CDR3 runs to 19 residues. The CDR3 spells CASSKETSGGDRGYQPQHF. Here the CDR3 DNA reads TGTGCCAGCAGCAAAGAGACAAGCGGCGGGGACAGGGGATATCAGCCCCAGCATTTT.

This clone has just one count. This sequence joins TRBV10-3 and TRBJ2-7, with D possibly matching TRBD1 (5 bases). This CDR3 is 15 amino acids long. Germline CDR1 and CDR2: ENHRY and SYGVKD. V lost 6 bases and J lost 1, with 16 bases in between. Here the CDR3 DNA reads TGTGCCATCAGCCCATACTCTGACAGTTCCTACGAGCAGTACTTC. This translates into CAISPYSDSSYEQYF.

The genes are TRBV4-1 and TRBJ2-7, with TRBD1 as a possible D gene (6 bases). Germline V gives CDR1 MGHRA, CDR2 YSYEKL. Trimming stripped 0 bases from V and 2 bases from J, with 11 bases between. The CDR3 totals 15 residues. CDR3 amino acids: CASSQEGGKTYEQYF. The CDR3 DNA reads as TGCGCCAGCAGCCAAGAAGGGGGTAAGACCTACGAGCAGTACTTC.

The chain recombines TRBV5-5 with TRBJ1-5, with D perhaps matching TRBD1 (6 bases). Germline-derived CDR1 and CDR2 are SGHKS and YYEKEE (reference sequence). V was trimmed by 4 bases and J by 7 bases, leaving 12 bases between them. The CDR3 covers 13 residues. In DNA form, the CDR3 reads TGTGCCAGCAGCCCAGACAGGAGGCAGCCCCAGCATTTT. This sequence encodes CASSPDRRQPQHF. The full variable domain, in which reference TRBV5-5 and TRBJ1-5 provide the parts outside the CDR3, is DAGVTQSPTHLIKTRGQQVTLRCSPISGHKSVSWYQQVLGQGPQFIFQYYEKEERGRGNFPDRFSARQFPNYSSELNVNALLLGDSALYLCASSPDRRQPQHFGDGTRLSIL.

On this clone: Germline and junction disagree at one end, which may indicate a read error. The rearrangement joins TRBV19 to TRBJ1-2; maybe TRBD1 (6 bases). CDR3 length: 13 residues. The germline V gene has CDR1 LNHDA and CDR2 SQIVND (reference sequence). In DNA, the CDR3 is TGTGCCAGTACCACGACAGGCGCGTTATTTCTCGCCTTC. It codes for CASTTTGALFLAF.

CDR3 DNA sequence: TGTGCCAGCAGTACACTAGCAACAAGCTACAATGAGCAGTTCTTC. Protein product: CASSTLATSYNEQFF. The chain recombines TRBV2 with TRBJ2-1; the D gene is possibly TRBD2 (6 bases). The CDR3 loop spans 15 amino acids. Germline loops: CDR1 SNHLY, CDR2 FYNNEI. Trimming shortened V by 5 bases and J by 3 bases, and 14 bases separated the two germline ends.

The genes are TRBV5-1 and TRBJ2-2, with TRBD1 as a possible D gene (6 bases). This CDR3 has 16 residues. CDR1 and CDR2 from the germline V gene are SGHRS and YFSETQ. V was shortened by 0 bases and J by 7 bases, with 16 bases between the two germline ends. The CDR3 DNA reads TGCGCCAGCAGCTTGGACGGGGCAGGGGCCGGCGGGGAGCTGTTTTTT. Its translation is CASSLDGAGAGGELFF.

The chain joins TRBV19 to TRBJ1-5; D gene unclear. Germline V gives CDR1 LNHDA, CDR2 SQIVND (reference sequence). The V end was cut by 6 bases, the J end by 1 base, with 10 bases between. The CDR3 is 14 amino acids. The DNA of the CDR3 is TGTGCCAGTAGCGAACGAAGCAGCAATCAGCCCCAGCATTTT. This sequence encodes CASSERSSNQPQHF.

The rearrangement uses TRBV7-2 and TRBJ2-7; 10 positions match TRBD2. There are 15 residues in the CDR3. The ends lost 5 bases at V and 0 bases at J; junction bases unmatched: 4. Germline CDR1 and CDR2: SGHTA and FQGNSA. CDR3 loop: CASSLTSGDSYEQYF. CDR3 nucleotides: TGTGCCAGCAGCCTCACTAGCGGGGACTCCTACGAGCAGTACTTC.

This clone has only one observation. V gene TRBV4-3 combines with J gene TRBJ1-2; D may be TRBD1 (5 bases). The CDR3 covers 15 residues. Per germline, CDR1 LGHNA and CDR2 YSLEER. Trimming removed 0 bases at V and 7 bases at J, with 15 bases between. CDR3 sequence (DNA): TGCGCCAGCAGCCAAGAGATCAGGGTAACCAGTGGCTACACCTTC. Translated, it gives CASSQEIRVTSGYTF.

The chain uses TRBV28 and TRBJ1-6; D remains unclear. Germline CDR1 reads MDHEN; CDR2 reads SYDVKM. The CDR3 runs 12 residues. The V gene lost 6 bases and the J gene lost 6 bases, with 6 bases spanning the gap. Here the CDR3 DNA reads TGTGCCAGCAGCCACAGTAATTCACCCCTCCACTTT. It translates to CASSHSNSPLHF.

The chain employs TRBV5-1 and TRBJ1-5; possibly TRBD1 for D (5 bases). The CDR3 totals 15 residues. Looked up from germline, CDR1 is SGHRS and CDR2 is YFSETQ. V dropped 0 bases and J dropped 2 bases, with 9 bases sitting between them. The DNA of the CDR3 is TGCGCCAGCAGCTTGGGTCTGACAGGCAATCAGCCCCAGCATTTT. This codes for CASSLGLTGNQPQHF. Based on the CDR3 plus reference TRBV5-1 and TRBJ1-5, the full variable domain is KAGVTQTPRYLIKTRGQQVTLSCSPISGHRSVSWYQQTPGQGLQFLFEYFSETQRNKGNFPGRFSGRQFSNSRSEMNVSTLELGDSALYLCASSLGLTGNQPQHFGDGTRLSIL.

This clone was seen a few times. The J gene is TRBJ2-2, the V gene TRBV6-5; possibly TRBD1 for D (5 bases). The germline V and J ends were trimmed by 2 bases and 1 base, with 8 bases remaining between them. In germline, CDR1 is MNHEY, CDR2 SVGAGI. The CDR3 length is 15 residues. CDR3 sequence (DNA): TGTGCCAGCAGTTACCCCAGGGAGAACACCGGGGAGCTGTTTTTT. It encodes CASSYPRENTGELFF.

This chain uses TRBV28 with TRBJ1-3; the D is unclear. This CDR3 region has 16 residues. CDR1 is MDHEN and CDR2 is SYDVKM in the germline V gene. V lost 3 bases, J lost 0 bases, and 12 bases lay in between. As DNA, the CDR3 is TGTGCCAGCAGTTTCGTCGGTCCGGGCTCTGGAAACACCATATATTTT. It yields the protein CASSFVGPGSGNTIYF. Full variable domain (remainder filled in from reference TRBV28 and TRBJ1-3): DVKVTQSSRYLVKRTGEKVFLECVQDMDHENMFWYRQDPGLGLRLIYFSYDVKMKEKGDIPEGYSVSREKKERFSLILESASTNQTSMYLCASSFVGPGSGNTIYFGEGSWLTVV.

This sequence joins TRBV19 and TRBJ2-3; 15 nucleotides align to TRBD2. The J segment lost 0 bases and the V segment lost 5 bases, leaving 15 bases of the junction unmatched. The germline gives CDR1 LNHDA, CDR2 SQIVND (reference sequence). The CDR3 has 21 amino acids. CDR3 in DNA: TGTGCCAGTAGTTCCCTGGGACTAGCGGGAGGCCAAACCTCTAGCACAGATACGCAGTATTTT. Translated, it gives CASSSLGLAGGQTSSTDTQYF.

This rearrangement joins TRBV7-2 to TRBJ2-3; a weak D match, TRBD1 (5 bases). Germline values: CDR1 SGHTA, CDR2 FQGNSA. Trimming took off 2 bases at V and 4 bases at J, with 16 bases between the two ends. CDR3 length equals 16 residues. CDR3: CASSLPGGPRADTQYF. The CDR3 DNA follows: TGTGCCAGCAGCTTACCAGGCGGTCCCAGGGCAGATACGCAGTATTTT.

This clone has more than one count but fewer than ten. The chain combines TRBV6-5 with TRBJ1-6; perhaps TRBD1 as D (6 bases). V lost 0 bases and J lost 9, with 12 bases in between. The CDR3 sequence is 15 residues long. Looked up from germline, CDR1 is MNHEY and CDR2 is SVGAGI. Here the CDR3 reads CASSYSSQGSSPLHF. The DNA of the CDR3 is TGTGCCAGCAGTTACTCGTCACAGGGAAGTTCACCCCTCCACTTT.